A single sample gave rise to the 8 T cell receptor beta chains below, sequenced in a study of CD4+ T cells in melanoma. The repertoire was sequenced with immunoSEQ multiplex PCR; TCRdb's copy has only in-frame clones and lacks some. The sample lists more than 8,500 clones, 69% occurring once. The sequenced material came from peripheral blood. These receptors were obtained from a human donor with melanoma.

V is TRBV6-5 and J is TRBJ2-2; D perhaps matches TRBD2 (5 bases). Germline CDR1 reads MNHEY; CDR2 reads SVGAGI. The V and J ends lost 0 bases and 0 bases respectively, with 8 bases between them. The CDR3 covers 16 residues. The CDR3 region is CASSYSRGPNTGELFF. CDR3 DNA: TGTGCCAGCAGTTACTCGAGAGGGCCGAACACCGGGGAGCTGTTTTTT.

The chain joins TRBV5-1 to TRBJ2-5; 8 bases are a match to TRBD2. The J call may be in error: the DNA end matches TRBJ2-7 better. This CDR3 is 15 amino acids long. CDR1 SGHRS and CDR2 YFSETQ come from the germline V gene. The DNA for the CDR3 is TGCGCCAGCAGCTTGGCCGGGGGGGGTTCCTACGAGCAGTACTTC. Translation: CASSLAGGGSYEQYF.

This clone showed up just a few times. The rearrangement uses TRBV7-3 and TRBJ2-3, with 7 nucleotides matching TRBD2. Losses at the gene ends were 5 bases for V and 2 bases for J; bases not matched to a gene: 7. The germline V gene has CDR1 SGHTA and CDR2 FQGTGA. This CDR3 has 15 residues. The CDR3 reads CASSPSGADTDTQYF. The CDR3 DNA sequence: TGTGCCAGCAGCCCAAGCGGGGCCGACACAGATACGCAGTATTTT.

The J gene is TRBJ1-2, the V gene TRBV19; the D gene is possibly TRBD1 (5 bases). The CDR3 has 14 amino acids. The V gene's germline CDR1 is LNHDA and CDR2 SQIVND (reference sequence). V dropped 9 bases and J dropped 2 bases, with 16 bases sitting between them. CDR3 in amino acids: CASRTGTSNYGYTF. CDR3 sequence (DNA): TGTGCCAGCCGCACAGGAACCTCCAACTATGGCTACACCTTC.

The V call is TRBV18, the J call TRBJ2-1, with D perhaps TRBD1 (6 bases). Germline-derived CDR1 and CDR2 are KGHSH and LQKENI. The CDR3 sequence is 13 residues long. Trimming shortened V by 3 bases and J by 4 bases, and 7 bases separated the two germline ends. Here the CDR3 DNA reads TGTGCCAGCTCACCTCAGGGGTACAATGAGCAGTTCTTC. As protein: CASSPQGYNEQFF.

This clone ranks as medium-sized. Other DNA variants within this sample encode the same CDR3. This chain connects TRBV19 to TRBJ2-1; 7 bases fit TRBD1. Unmatched junction bases numbered 5, after V lost 2 bases and J lost 4 bases. The CDR3 has 15 residues. Germline CDR1 reads LNHDA; CDR2 reads SQIVND (reference sequence). Here the CDR3 reads CASSISSGQYNEQFF. The CDR3 DNA follows: TGTGCCAGTAGTATATCGTCGGGACAGTACAATGAGCAGTTCTTC.

This clone is termed medium-sized (0.01 to 0.1%). In nucleotides, the CDR3 is TGTGCCAGTAGCTCGGGGGTCACTGAAGCTTTCTTT. The encoded protein is CASSSGVTEAFF. The J gene is TRBJ1-1, the V gene TRBV19, with D tentatively TRBD1 (5 bases). Trimming cost V 6 bases and J 4 bases, with 9 bases left between them. Looked up from germline, CDR1 is LNHDA and CDR2 is SQIVND (reference sequence). The CDR3 runs 12 residues.

The chain's CDR3 is CASSQDLRRTGLSPLHF. Written as DNA, the CDR3 is TGCGCCAGCAGCCAAGATCTCAGAAGGACCGGCCTATCACCCCTCCACTTT. The rearrangement uses TRBV4-3 and TRBJ1-6; D gene uncertain. Germline CDR1 and CDR2: LGHNA and YSLEER. This CDR3 comprises 17 residues. Trimming removed 0 bases from V and 10 bases from J, with 19 bases in between.